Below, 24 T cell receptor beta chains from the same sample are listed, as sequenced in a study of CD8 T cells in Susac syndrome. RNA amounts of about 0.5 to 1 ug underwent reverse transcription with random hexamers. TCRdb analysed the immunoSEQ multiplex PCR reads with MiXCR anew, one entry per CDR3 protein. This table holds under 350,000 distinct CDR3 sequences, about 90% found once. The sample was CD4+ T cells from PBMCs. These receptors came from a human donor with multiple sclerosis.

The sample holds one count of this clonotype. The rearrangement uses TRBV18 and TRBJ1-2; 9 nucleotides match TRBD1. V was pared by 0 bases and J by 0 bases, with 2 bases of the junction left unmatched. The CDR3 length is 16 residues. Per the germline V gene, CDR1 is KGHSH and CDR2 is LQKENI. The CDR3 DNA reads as TGTGCCAGCTCACCACCCGGACAGGGGACTAACTATGGCTACACCTTC. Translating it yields CASSPPGQGTNYGYTF.

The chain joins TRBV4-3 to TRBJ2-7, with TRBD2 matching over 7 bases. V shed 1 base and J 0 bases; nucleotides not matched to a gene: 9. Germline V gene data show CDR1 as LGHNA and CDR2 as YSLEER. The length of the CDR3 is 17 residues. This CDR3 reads CASSQAASGLSSYEQYF. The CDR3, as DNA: TGCGCCAGCAGCCAAGCGGCTAGCGGTTTAAGCTCCTACGAGCAGTACTTC.

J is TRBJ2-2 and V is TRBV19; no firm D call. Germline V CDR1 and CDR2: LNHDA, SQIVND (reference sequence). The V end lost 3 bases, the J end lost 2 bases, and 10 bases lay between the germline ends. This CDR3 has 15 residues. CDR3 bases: TGTGCCAGTAGTATCGGGCAGATAAACACCGGGGAGCTGTTTTTT. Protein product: CASSIGQINTGELFF.

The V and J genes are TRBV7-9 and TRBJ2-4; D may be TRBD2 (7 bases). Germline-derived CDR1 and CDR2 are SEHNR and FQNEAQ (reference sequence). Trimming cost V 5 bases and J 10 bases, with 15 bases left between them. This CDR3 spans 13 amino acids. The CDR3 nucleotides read TGTGCCAGCAGCGCCGCCGGGGGGCGAATTCAGTACTTC. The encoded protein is CASSAAGGRIQYF. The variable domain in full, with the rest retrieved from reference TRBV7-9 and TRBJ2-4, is DTGVSQNPRHKITKRGQNVTFRCDPISEHNRLYWYRQTLGQGPEFLTYFQNEAQLEKSRLLSDRFSAERPKGSFSTLEIQRTEQGDSAMYLCASSAAGGRIQYFGAGTRLSVL.

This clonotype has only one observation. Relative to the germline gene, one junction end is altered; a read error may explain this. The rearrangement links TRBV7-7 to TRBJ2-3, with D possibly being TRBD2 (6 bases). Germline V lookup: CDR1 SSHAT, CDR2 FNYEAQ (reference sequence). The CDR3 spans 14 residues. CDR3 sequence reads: CASSLAEFPDTQYF. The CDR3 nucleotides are TGTGCTAGCAGCTTAGCGGAATTCCCAGATACGCAGTATTTT.

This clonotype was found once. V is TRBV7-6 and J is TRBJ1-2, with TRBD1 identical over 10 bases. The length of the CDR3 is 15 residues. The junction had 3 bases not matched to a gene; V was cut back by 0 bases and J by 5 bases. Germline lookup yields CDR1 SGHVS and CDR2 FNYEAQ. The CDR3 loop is CASSLAGGQGYGYTF. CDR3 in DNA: TGTGCCAGCAGCTTAGCTGGGGGACAGGGGTATGGCTACACCTTC.

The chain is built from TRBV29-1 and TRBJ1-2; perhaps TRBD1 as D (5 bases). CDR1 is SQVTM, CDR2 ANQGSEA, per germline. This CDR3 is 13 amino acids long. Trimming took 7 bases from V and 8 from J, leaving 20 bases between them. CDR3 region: CSASSQGARGYTF. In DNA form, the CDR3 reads TGCAGCGCCAGTAGTCAGGGAGCTAGGGGCTACACCTTC.

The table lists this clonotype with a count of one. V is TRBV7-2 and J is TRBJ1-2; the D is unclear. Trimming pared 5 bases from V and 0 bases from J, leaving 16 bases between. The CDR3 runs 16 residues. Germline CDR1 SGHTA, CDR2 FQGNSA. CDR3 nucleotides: TGTGCCAGCAGCCCGTCCAGACGGGTCTCTAACTATGGCTACACCTTC. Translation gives CASSPSRRVSNYGYTF. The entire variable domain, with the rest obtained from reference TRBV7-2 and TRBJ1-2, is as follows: GAGVSQSPSNKVTEKGKDVELRCDPISGHTALYWYRQSLGQGLEFLIYFQGNSAPDKSGLPSDRFSAERTGGSVSTLTIQRTQQEDSAVYLCASSPSRRVSNYGYTFGSGTRLTVV.

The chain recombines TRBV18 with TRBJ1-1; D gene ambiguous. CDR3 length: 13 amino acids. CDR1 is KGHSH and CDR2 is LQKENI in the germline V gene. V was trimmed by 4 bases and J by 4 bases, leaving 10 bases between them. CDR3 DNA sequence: TGTGCCAGCTCACTAGCAGAGGGCACTGAAGCTTTCTTT. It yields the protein CASSLAEGTEAFF. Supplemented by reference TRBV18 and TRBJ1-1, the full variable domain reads NAGVMQNPRHLVRRRGQEARLRCSPMKGHSHVYWYRQLPEEGLKFMVYLQKENIIDESGMPKERFSAEFPKEGPSILRIQQVVRGDSAAYFCASSLAEGTEAFFGQGTRLTVV.

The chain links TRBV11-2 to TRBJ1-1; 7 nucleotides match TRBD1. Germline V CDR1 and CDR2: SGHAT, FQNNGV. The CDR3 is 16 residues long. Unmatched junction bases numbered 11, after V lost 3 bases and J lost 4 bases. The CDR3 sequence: CASSFNRGPLATEAFF. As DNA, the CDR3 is TGTGCCAGCAGCTTTAACAGGGGACCGCTGGCCACTGAAGCTTTCTTT. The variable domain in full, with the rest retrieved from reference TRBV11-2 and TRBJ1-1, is EAGVAQSPRYKIIEKRQSVAFWCNPISGHATLYWYQQILGQGPKLLIQFQNNGVVDDSQLPKDRFSAERLKGVDSTLKIQPAKLEDSAVYLCASSFNRGPLATEAFFGQGTRLTVV.

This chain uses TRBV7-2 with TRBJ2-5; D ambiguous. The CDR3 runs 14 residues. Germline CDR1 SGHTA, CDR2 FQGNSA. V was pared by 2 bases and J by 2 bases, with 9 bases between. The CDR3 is CASSLQVLQETQYF. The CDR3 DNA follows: TGTGCCAGCAGCTTACAGGTCCTACAAGAGACCCAGTACTTC.

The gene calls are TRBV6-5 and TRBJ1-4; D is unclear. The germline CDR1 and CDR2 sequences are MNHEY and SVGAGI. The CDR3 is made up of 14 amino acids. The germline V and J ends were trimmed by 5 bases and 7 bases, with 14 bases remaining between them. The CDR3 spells CASSPFTKGEKLFF. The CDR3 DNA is TGTGCCAGCAGTCCTTTTACGAAGGGTGAAAAACTGTTTTTT.

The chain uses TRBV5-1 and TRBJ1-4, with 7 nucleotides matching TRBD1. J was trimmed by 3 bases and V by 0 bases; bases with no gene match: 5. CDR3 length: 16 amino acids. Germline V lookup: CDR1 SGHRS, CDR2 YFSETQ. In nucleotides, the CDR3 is TGCGCCAGCAGCTTGGTCCAGGGGGTGGCTAATGAAAAACTGTTTTTT. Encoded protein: CASSLVQGVANEKLFF.

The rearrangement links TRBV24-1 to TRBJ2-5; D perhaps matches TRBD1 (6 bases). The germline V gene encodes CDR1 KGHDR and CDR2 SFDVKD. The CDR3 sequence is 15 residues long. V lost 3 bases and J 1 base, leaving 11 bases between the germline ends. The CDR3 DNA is TGTGCCACCAGTGATAGGACAGTCACCCAAGAGACCCAGTACTTC. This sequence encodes CATSDRTVTQETQYF.

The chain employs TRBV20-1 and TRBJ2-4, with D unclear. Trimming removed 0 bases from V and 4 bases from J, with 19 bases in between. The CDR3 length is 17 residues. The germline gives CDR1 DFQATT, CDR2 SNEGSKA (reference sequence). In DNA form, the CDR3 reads TGCAGTGCTAGAGATCCGGGTCCGGAGTCGGTTAAAAACATTCAGTACTTC. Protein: CSARDPGPESVKNIQYF.

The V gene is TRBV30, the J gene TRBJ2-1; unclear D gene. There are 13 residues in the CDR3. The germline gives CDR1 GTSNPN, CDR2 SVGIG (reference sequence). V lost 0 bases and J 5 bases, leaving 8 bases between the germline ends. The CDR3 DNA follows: TGTGCCTGGAGTGTGTTAAGGAACAATGAGCAGTTCTTC. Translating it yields CAWSVLRNNEQFF.

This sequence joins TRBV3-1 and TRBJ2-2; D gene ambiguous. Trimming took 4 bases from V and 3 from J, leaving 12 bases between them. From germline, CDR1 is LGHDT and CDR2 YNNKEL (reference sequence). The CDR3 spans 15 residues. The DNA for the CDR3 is TGTGCCAGCAGCCGTTTAGACGCGTACACCGGGGAGCTGTTTTTT. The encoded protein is CASSRLDAYTGELFF.

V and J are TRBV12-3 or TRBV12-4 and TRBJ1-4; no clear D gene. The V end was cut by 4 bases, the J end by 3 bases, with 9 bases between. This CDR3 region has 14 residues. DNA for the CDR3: TGTGCCAGCAGTTCCCACGGTGCTAATGAAAAACTGTTTTTT. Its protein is CASSSHGANEKLFF.

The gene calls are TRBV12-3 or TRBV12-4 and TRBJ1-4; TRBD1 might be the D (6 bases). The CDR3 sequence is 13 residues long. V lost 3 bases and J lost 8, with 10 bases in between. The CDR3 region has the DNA TGTGCCAGCAGTTTTTTCAGGGGAGAAAAACTGTTTTTT. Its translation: CASSFFRGEKLFF.

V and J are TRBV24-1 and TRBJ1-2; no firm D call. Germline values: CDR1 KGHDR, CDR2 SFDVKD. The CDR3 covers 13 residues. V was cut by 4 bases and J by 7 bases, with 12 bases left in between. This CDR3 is CATSDERYSGYTF. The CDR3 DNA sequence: TGTGCCACCAGTGACGAGAGGTATTCTGGCTACACCTTC.

Written as DNA, the CDR3 is TGTGCCTGGAGTGTAAAGGGAGTTGGGGGCCCCCGGGGCACTGAAGCTTTCTTT. This translates into CAWSVKGVGGPRGTEAFF. The chain links TRBV30 to TRBJ1-1, with D possibly TRBD1 on 6 matching bases. This CDR3 comprises 18 residues. CDR1 is GTSNPN and CDR2 is SVGIG in the germline V gene (reference sequence). The V gene lost 0 bases and the J gene lost 4 bases, with 24 bases spanning the gap.

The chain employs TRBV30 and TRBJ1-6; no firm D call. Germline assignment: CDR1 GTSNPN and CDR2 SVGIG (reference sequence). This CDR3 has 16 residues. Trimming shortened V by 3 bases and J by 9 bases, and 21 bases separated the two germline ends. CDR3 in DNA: TGTGCCTGGAGCCCCACAGTAAGGGTGATCAGTTCACCCCTCCACTTT. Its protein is CAWSPTVRVISSPLHF.

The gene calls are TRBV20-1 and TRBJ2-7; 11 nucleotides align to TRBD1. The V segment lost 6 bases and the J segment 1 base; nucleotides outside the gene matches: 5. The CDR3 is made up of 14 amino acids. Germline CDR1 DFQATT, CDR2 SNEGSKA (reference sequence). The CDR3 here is CSASGTGGSYEQYF. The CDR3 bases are TGCAGTGCCTCCGGGACAGGGGGTTCCTACGAGCAGTACTTC.

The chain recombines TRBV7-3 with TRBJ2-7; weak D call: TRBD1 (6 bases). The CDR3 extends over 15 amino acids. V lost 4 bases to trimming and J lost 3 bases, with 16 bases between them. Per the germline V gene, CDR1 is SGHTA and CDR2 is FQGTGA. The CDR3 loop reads CASSSLPGALYEQYF. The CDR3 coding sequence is TGTGCCAGCAGCTCGCTTCCAGGGGCTCTCTACGAGCAGTACTTC.